The rows below give T cell receptor beta chains drawn from one sample of a study of T cell repertoires in cytomegalovirus infection. One entry per CDR3 protein results from TCRdb running MiXCR on the reads. The profile covers about 240,000 distinct CDR3 sequences, with 9% to 15% appearing a single time and roughly 1.7% taken by the ten largest. The sequenced sample consisted of PBMCs. These receptors all come from a human donor in good health (CMV status not recorded). Some clones in this sample may be carry-over from other donors' samples. The CDR3 runs from the conserved cysteine through the conserved F or W. A D gene is named only where the DNA matches it firmly. Not all rows give a size; the values are once, few, many and, for expanded clones, a class.

size: many
J: TRBJ2-4
D: -
V: TRBV6-2/TRBV6-3
DNA: TGTGCCAGCACGGGGGCCTCAAACATTCAGTACTTC
CDR3: CASTGASNIQYF

size: -
J: TRBJ1-5
D: TRBD1
V: TRBV19
DNA: TGTGCCAGTAGTATCCCCCGGACAGGCGAGAGGCCCCAGCATTTT
CDR3: CASSIPRTGERPQHF

size: many
J: TRBJ1-5
D: TRBD1
V: TRBV7-3
DNA: TGTGCCAGCAGCGGCTTGGGCTACAGGGGGAATCAGCCCCAGCATTTT
CDR3: CASSGLGYRGNQPQHF

size: many
J: TRBJ1-2
D: TRBD1
V: TRBV7-3
DNA: TGTGCCAGCAGCTTAACGGCTGGGACAGGGGGAGGCTACACCTTC
CDR3: CASSLTAGTGGGYTF

size: -
J: TRBJ2-3
D: TRBD2
V: TRBV20-1
DNA: TGCAGTGCTCGGGGGGTTGAGACGCAGTATTTT
CDR3: CSARGVETQYF

size: few
J: TRBJ1-1
D: -
V: TRBV14
DNA: TGTGCCAGCAGCCAAGATTTTGCAGGGTTAATTAACGGGACTTCTGAAGCTTTCTTT
CDR3: CASSQDFAGLINGTSEAFF

size: few
J: TRBJ2-7
D: -
V: TRBV10-3
DNA: TGTGCCATCCTGGACGGGTTCTCCTACGAGCAGTACTTC
CDR3: CAILDGFSYEQYF

size: -
J: TRBJ2-6
D: TRBD1
V: TRBV29-1
DNA: TGCAGCGTGAGGGACAGTGGTTCTGGGGCCAACGTCCTGACTTTC
CDR3: CSVRDSGSGANVLTF

size: few
J: TRBJ1-2
D: TRBD1
V: TRBV18
DNA: TGTGCCAGCTCAGAGGAGGGGGCATTTGCTGGCTACACCTTC
CDR3: CASSEEGAFAGYTF

size: many
J: TRBJ2-3
D: TRBD1
V: TRBV7-2
DNA: TGTGCCAGCACCCAACACCGGGACAGGGGAACAGATACGCAGTATTTT
CDR3: CASTQHRDRGTDTQYF

size: -
J: TRBJ2-4
D: -
V: TRBV28
DNA: TGTGCCACCCTACTCTGGTATCAAAACATTCAGTACTTC
CDR3: CATLLWYQNIQYF

size: few
J: TRBJ2-3
D: TRBD2
V: TRBV6-2/TRBV6-3
DNA: TGTGCCAGCAGTTACTTGGCTAGCGGGACTTCCACAGATACGCAGTATTTT
CDR3: CASSYLASGTSTDTQYF

size: few
J: TRBJ2-5
D: TRBD2
V: TRBV2
DNA: TGTGCCAGCAGTGAAAGGTGGTCTAGCGGGAGAGGAGGAGAGACCCAGTACTTC
CDR3: CASSERWSSGRGGETQYF

size: many
J: TRBJ1-1
D: -
V: TRBV27
DNA: TGTGCCAGCAGTTTTCAGGGGTCTGAAGCTTTCTTT
CDR3: CASSFQGSEAFF

size: many
J: TRBJ2-7
D: -
V: TRBV7-2
DNA: TGTGCCAGCAGCTTAGGCAGGGCAGGAGGCTACGAGCAGTACTTC
CDR3: CASSLGRAGGYEQYF

size: few
J: TRBJ2-3
D: -
V: TRBV5-4
DNA: TGTGCCAGCAGTCCCAGGGGGGCGATGACAGATACGCAGTATTTT
CDR3: CASSPRGAMTDTQYF

size: few
J: TRBJ2-1
D: -
V: TRBV5-1
DNA: TGCGCCAGGTTCAATGAGCAGTTCTTC
CDR3: CARFNEQFF

size: -
J: TRBJ1-5
D: -
V: TRBV28
DNA: TGTGCCAGCAGTTTAGGGGGGTCTCTCCAGCCCCAGCATTTT
CDR3: CASSLGGSLQPQHF

size: many
J: TRBJ2-1
D: -
V: TRBV20-1
DNA: TGCAGTGCTAGAGCCCCGGCCGGTTGGGAGCAGTTCTTC
CDR3: CSARAPAGWEQFF

size: -
J: TRBJ1-1
D: TRBD1
V: TRBV14
DNA: TGTGCCAGCAGCCCTCTTGACAGGGACGGCACTGAAGCTTTCTTT
CDR3: CASSPLDRDGTEAFF

size: -
J: TRBJ2-7
D: TRBD1
V: TRBV20-1
DNA: TGCAGTGCTAAACAGGGGCCGTACGAGCAGTACTTC
CDR3: CSAKQGPYEQYF

size: -
J: TRBJ1-4
D: TRBD1
V: TRBV3-1
DNA: TGTGCCAGTAGCTATTGGGACAGCGAAAAACTGTTTTTT
CDR3: CASSYWDSEKLFF

size: many
J: TRBJ2-3
D: -
V: TRBV20-1
DNA: TGCAGTGCTAAGGACAAATTGGCCCTCACAGATACGCAGTATTTT
CDR3: CSAKDKLALTDTQYF

size: few
J: TRBJ1-4
D: TRBD1
V: TRBV20-1
DNA: TGCAGTGCGCCAAATAACAGGGGGAATGAAAAACTGTTTTTT
CDR3: CSAPNNRGNEKLFF

size: many
J: TRBJ2-5
D: -
V: TRBV7-2
DNA: TGTGCCAGCAGCTTTCACGGGACCCGACCGACCCAGTACTTC
CDR3: CASSFHGTRPTQYF

size: -
J: TRBJ2-1
D: TRBD2
V: TRBV4-3
DNA: TGCGCCAGCAGCCAAGAAGAGGCGGGGGGATCCTACAATGAGCAGTTCTTC
CDR3: CASSQEEAGGSYNEQFF

size: -
J: TRBJ1-6
D: -
V: TRBV20-1
DNA: TGCAGTGCTAGAGTGGGTGGGGGGTTCAATTCACCCCTCCACTTT
CDR3: CSARVGGGFNSPLHF

size: many
J: TRBJ2-3
D: TRBD2
V: TRBV7-2
DNA: TGTGCCAGCAGCGAGGGACTAGCGGGCTTTGCTAGCACAGATACGCAGTATTTT
CDR3: CASSEGLAGFASTDTQYF

size: -
J: TRBJ1-1
D: TRBD1
V: TRBV19
DNA: TGTGCCAGTAGTCGGGAAGACAGGGGGAACACTGAAACTTTCTTT
CDR3: CASSREDRGNTETFF

size: -
J: TRBJ2-2
D: -
V: TRBV28
DNA: TGTGCCAGCAGTTTTCAGGCAGTCCAAAACACCGGGGAGCTGTTTTTT
CDR3: CASSFQAVQNTGELFF

size: many
J: TRBJ2-7
D: -
V: TRBV9
DNA: TGTGCCAGCAGCGTAGACAGCGACCCGGGCTACGAGCAGTACTTC
CDR3: CASSVDSDPGYEQYF

size: many
J: TRBJ2-5
D: -
V: TRBV7-9
DNA: TGTGCCAGCAGCGGACAGACGTACCAAGAGACCCAGTACTTC
CDR3: CASSGQTYQETQYF

size: many
J: TRBJ2-5
D: -
V: TRBV28
DNA: TGTGCCAGCAGTCCCCGTTTCGAGCCCCAAGAGACCCAGTACTTC
CDR3: CASSPRFEPQETQYF

size: many
J: TRBJ1-4
D: -
V: TRBV7-2
DNA: TGTGCCAGCAGCTCCCCAGAGGGTCCAACTAATGAAAAACTGTTTTTT
CDR3: CASSSPEGPTNEKLFF

size: many
J: TRBJ1-5
D: TRBD1
V: TRBV28
DNA: TGTGCCAGCAGCTGGGGACAGGGCACTCAGCCCCAGCATTTT
CDR3: CASSWGQGTQPQHF

size: many
J: TRBJ2-7
D: TRBD1
V: TRBV7-9
DNA: TGTGCCAGCAGCCAGGGACAGGGTCCCCACGAGCAGTACTTC
CDR3: CASSQGQGPHEQYF

size: many
J: TRBJ2-1
D: TRBD2
V: TRBV6-2/TRBV6-3
DNA: TGTGCCAGCAGTTACGATTTAGGCGGGGGAAACAATGAGCAGTTCTTC
CDR3: CASSYDLGGGNNEQFF

size: few
J: TRBJ2-4
D: -
V: TRBV29-1
DNA: TGCAGCGTTCAGGGGCAGGTGGGAGGGGGTGCCAAAAACATTCAGTACTTC
CDR3: CSVQGQVGGGAKNIQYF

size: many
J: TRBJ1-2
D: TRBD1
V: TRBV11-2
DNA: TGTGCCAGCAGCCCCCCAGGGGGGGCGACCCTTACCTTC
CDR3: CASSPPGGATLTF

size: many
J: TRBJ2-7
D: -
V: TRBV7-2
DNA: TGTGCCAGCAGCTCAACACCTTTTGCTACCTACGAGCAGTACTTC
CDR3: CASSSTPFATYEQYF

size: many
J: TRBJ2-1
D: -
V: TRBV7-3
DNA: TGTGCCAGCAGCTCCGGACGAGAGCAGTTCTTC
CDR3: CASSSGREQFF

size: -
J: TRBJ2-2
D: -
V: TRBV6-5
DNA: TGTGCCAGCAGTTACTCCCCAGCCGGGGAGCTGTTTTTT
CDR3: CASSYSPAGELFF

size: many
J: TRBJ1-6
D: -
V: TRBV7-9
DNA: TGTGCCAGCAGCTTAGCGGGGAACAATAATTCACCCCTCCACTTT
CDR3: CASSLAGNNNSPLHF

size: many
J: TRBJ2-5
D: TRBD2
V: TRBV20-1
DNA: TGCAGTGCTAGAGGGGCGAGCGGGAGGATCCAAGAGACCCAGTACTTC
CDR3: CSARGASGRIQETQYF

size: many
J: TRBJ1-1
D: -
V: TRBV7-2
DNA: TGTGCCAGCAGTACCCTTTCGAACACTGAAGCTTTCTTT
CDR3: CASSTLSNTEAFF

size: -
J: TRBJ2-1
D: TRBD1
V: TRBV9
DNA: TGTGCCAGCAGCCCCCGGGACAGCTACTCCTACAATGAGCAGTTCTTC
CDR3: CASSPRDSYSYNEQFF

size: many
J: TRBJ2-1
D: -
V: TRBV4-2
DNA: TGTGCCAGCAGCCCAGCCCACAGCGGCGCGGAGGGGAATGAGCAGTTCTTC
CDR3: CASSPAHSGAEGNEQFF

size: many
J: TRBJ2-7
D: -
V: TRBV20-1
DNA: TGCAGTGCTTGGCCCAGGGGAGTCCCTTACGAGCAGTACTTC
CDR3: CSAWPRGVPYEQYF

size: -
J: TRBJ1-1
D: TRBD1
V: TRBV29-1
DNA: TGCAGCCTCAAGAGGACAGGGGGAACTGAAGCTTTCTTT
CDR3: CSLKRTGGTEAFF

size: many
J: TRBJ1-5
D: -
V: TRBV28
DNA: TGTGCCAGCAGTTTGGGCGGACCGGGGCAGCCCCAGCATTTT
CDR3: CASSLGGPGQPQHF

size: -
J: TRBJ1-1
D: TRBD1
V: TRBV5-1
DNA: TGCGCCAGCGTTTCCGGGACAGGGCTGAACACTGAAGCTTTCTTT
CDR3: CASVSGTGLNTEAFF

size: -
J: TRBJ2-7
D: -
V: TRBV6-2/TRBV6-3
DNA: TGTGCCAGCAGAGAGTCAGTCTCCTACGAGCAGTACTTC
CDR3: CASRESVSYEQYF

size: many
J: TRBJ2-5
D: TRBD2
V: TRBV28
DNA: TGTGCCAGCTCTTCGGTACTAGCGGGGCCGTATGGTTTGGAGACCCAGTACTTC
CDR3: CASSSVLAGPYGLETQYF

size: -
J: TRBJ1-2
D: -
V: TRBV19
DNA: TGTGCCAGTAGCTCGGGGCTCGCCTATGGCTTGAGGGGCTACACCTTC
CDR3: CASSSGLAYGLRGYTF

size: few
J: TRBJ2-2
D: -
V: TRBV6-5
DNA: TGTGCCAGCAGTTACTCGATAACGGGGACCGGGGAGCTGTTTTTT
CDR3: CASSYSITGTGELFF